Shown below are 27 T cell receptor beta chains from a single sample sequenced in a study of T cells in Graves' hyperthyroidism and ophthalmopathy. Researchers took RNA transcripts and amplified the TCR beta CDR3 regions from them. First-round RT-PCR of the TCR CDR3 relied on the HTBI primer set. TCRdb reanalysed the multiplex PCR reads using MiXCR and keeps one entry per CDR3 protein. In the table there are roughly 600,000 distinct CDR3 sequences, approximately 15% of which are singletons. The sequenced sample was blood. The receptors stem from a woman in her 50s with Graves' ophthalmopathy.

Here the CDR3 reads CSASRRDRPYEQYF. Here the CDR3 DNA reads TGCAGTGCTAGTCGCCGGGACAGACCCTACGAGCAGTACTTC. V usage is TRBV20-1 and J usage is TRBJ2-7, with 7 bases lining up with TRBD1. Germline CDR1 is DFQATT and CDR2 is SNEGSKA (reference sequence). Trimming took 3 bases from V and 2 from J; bases not matched to a gene: 7. The CDR3 runs 14 residues.

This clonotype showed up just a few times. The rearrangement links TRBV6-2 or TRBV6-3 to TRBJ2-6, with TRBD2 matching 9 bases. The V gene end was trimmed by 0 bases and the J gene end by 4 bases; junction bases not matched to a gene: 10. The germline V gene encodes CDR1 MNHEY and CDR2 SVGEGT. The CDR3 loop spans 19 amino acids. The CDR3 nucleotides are TGTGCCAGCAGTTACTCGATGCGGGAGGGCCTCTTGGGGGCCAACGTCCTGACTTTC. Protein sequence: CASSYSMREGLLGANVLTF.

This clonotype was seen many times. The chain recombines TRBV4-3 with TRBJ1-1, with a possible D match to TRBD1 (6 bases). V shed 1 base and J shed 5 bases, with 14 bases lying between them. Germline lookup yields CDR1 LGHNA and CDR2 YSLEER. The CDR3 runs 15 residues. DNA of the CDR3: TGCGCCAGCAGCCAAGTTGGCTCAGGGGCAACTGAAGCTTTCTTT. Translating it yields CASSQVGSGATEAFF.

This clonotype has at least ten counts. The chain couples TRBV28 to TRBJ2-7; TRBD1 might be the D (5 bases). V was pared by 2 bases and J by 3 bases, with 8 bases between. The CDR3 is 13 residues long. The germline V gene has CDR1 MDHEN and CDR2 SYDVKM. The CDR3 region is CASSLRQSYEQYF. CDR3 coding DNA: TGTGCCAGCAGTTTAAGACAGAGCTACGAGCAGTACTTC.

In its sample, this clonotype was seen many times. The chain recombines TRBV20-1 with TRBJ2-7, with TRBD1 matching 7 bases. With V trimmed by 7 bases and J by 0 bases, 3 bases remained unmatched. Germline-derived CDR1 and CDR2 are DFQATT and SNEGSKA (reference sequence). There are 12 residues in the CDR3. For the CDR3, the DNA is TGCAGTGGACAGGGTAGCTCCTACGAGCAGTACTTC. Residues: CSGQGSSYEQYF.

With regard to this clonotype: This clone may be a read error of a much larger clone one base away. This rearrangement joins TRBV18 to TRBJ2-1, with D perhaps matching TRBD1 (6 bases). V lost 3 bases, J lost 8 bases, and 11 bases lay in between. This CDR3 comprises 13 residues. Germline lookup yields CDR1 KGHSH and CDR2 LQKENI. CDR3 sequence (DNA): TGTGCCAGCTCACCGATACAGGGTGATGAGCAGTTCTTC. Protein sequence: CASSPIQGDEQFF.

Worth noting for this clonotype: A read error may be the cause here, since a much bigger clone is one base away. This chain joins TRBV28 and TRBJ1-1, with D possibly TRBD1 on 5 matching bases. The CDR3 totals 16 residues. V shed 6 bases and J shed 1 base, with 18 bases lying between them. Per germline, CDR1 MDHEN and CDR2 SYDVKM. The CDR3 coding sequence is TGTGCCAGCAGCCCCTACGAGGGTCAGGGGAACACTGAAGCTTTCTTT. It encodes CASSPYEGQGNTEAFF.

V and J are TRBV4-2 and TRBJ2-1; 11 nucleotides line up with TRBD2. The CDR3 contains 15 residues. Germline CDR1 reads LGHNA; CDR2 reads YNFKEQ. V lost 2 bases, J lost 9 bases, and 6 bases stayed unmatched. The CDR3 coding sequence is TGTGCCAGCAGCCAAAGTAGCGGGAGGGCCACTGAGCAGTTCTTC. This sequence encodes CASSQSSGRATEQFF.

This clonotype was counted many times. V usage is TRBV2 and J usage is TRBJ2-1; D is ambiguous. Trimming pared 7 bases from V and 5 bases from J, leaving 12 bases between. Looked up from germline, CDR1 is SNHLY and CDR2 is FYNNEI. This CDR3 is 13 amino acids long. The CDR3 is CASNPEAHNEQFF. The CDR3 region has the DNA TGTGCCAGCAACCCCGAGGCCCACAATGAGCAGTTCTTC.

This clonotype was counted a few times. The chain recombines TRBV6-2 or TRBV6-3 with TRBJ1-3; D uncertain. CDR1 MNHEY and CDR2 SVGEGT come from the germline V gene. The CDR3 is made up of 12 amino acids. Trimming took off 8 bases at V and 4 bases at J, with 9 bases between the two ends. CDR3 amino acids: CASAHAGNTIYF. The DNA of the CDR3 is TGTGCCAGCGCCCACGCGGGAAACACCATATATTTT.

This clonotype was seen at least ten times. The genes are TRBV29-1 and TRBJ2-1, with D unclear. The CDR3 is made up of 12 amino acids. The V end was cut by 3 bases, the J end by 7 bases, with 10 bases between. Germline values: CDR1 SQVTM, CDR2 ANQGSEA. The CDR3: CSVEGPPNEQFF. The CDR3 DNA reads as TGCAGCGTTGAGGGCCCACCAAATGAGCAGTTCTTC.

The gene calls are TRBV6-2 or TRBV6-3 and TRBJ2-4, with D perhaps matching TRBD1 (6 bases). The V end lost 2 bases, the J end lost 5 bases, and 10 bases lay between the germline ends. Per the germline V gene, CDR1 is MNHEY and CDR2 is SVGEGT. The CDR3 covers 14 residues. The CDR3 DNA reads TGTGCCAGCAGTTACGATCACAGGGAAAACATTCAGTACTTC. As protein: CASSYDHRENIQYF.

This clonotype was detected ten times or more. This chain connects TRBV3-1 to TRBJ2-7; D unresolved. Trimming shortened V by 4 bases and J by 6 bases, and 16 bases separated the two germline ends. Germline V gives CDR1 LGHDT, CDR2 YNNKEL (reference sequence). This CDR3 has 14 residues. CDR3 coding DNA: TGTGCCAGCAGCCTCTACAGCGCTCGTGGCGAGCAGTACTTC. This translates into CASSLYSARGEQYF.

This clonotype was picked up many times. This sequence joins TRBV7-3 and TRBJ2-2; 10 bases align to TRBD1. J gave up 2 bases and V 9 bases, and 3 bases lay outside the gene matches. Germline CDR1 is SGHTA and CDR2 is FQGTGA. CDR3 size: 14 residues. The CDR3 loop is CASRQGANTGELFF. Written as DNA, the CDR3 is TGTGCCAGTCGACAGGGGGCTAACACCGGGGAGCTGTTTTTT.

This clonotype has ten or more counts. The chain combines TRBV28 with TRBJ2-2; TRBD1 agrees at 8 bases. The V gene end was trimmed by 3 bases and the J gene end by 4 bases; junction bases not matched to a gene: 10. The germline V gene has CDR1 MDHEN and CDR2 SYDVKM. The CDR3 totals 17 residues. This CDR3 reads CASSLTLRGRITGELFF. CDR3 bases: TGTGCCAGCAGTTTGACCCTCAGGGGGCGAATCACCGGGGAGCTGTTTTTT.

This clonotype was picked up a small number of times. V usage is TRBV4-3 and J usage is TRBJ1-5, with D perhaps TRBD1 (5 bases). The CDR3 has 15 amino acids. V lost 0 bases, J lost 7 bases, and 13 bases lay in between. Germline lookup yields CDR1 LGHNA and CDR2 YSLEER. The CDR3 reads CASSQDRGGWQPQHF. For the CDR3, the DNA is TGCGCCAGCAGCCAAGATAGGGGTGGTTGGCAGCCCCAGCATTTT.

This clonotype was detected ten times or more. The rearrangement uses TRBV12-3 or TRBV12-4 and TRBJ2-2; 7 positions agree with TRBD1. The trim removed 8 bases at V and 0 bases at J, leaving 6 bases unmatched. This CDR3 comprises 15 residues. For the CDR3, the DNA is TGTGCCAGCTCATCCGGGACAGCGAACACCGGGGAGCTGTTTTTT. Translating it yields CASSSGTANTGELFF.

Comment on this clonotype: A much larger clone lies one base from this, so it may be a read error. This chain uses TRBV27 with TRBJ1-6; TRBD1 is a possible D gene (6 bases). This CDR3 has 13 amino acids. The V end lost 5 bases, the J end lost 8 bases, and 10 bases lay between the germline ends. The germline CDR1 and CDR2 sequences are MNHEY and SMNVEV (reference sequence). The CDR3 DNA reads TGTGCCAGCAGTGAGACAGGCGATTCACCCCTCCACTTT. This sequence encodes CASSETGDSPLHF.

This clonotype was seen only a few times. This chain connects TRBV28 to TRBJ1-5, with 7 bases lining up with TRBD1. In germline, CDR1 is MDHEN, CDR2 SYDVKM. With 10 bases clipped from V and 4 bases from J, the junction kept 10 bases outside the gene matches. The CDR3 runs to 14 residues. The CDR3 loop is CANSPGTANQPQHF. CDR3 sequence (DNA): TGTGCCAACAGCCCCGGGACAGCTAATCAGCCCCAGCATTTT.

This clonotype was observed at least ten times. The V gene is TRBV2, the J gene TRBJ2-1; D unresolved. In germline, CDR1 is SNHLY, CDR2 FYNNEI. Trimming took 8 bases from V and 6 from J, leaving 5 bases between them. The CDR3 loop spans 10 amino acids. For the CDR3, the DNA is TGTGCCAGCGGCCTCAATGAGCAGTTCTTC. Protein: CASGLNEQFF.

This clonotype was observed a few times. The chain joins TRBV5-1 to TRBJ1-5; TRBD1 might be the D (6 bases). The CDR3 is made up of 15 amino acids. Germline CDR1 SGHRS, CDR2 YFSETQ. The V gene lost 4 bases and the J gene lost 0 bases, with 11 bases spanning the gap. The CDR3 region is CASSSEGDSNQPQHF. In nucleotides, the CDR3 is TGCGCCAGCAGCAGCGAGGGGGATAGCAATCAGCCCCAGCATTTT. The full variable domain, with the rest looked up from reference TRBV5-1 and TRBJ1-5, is KAGVTQTPRYLIKTRGQQVTLSCSPISGHRSVSWYQQTPGQGLQFLFEYFSETQRNKGNFPGRFSGRQFSNSRSEMNVSTLELGDSALYLCASSSEGDSNQPQHFGDGTRLSIL.

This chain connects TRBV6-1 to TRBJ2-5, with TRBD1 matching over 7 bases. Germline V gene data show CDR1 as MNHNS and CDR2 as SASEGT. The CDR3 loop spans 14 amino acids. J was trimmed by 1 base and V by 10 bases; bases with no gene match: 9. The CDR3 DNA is TGTGCCACCATCCGGGACAGACTCCAAGAGACCCAGTACTTC. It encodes CATIRDRLQETQYF.

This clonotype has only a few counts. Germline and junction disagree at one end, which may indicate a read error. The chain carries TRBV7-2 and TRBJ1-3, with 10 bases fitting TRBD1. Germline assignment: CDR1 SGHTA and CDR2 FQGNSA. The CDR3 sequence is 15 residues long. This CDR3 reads CASSLRQGAGDTTYF. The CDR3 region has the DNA TGTGCCAGCAGCTTAAGACAGGGGGCAGGGGACACCACATATTTT.

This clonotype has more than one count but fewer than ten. CDR3 nucleotide sequence: TGTGCCAGCACCGAAGGGCCAGGGGCTACAGATACGCAGTATTTT. Translating gives CASTEGPGATDTQYF. V usage is TRBV6-1 and J usage is TRBJ2-3; TRBD1 might be the D (6 bases). Trimming shortened V by 7 bases and J by 3 bases, and 17 bases separated the two germline ends. This CDR3 contains 15 residues. Looked up from germline, CDR1 is MNHNS and CDR2 is SASEGT.

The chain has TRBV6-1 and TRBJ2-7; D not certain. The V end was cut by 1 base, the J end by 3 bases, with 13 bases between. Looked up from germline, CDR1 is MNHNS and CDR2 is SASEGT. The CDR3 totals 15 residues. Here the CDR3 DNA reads TGTGCCAGCAGTGAAGACCGATTATTAGACTACGAGCAGTACTTC. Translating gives CASSEDRLLDYEQYF.

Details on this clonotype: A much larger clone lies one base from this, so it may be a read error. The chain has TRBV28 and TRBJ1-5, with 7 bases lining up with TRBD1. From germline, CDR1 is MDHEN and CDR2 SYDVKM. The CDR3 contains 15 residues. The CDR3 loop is CASSKTGTVNQPPHF. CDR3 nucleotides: TGTGCCAGCAGCAAGACCGGGACAGTGAATCAGCCCCCGCATTTT.

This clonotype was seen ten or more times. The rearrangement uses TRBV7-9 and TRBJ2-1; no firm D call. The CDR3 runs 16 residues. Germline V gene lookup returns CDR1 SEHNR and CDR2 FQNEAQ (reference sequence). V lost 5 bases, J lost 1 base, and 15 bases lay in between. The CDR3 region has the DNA TGTGCCAGCAGCCCGCCGACCGGGTCATCCTACAATGAGCAGTTCTTC. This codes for CASSPPTGSSYNEQFF.